A single sample gave rise to the 13 T cell receptor beta chains below, sequenced in a study of blood T cells in healthy people across ages. The authors ran a second PCR of 7 to 11 cycles using a sample-barcoded 5' primer and a J-beta primer mix. TCRdb fed the 5' RACE reads into MiXCR, producing one record per CDR3 protein. The table lists 1.5 million to 2 million distinct CDR3 sequences, roughly 28% of them singletons. The sample taken for sequencing was blood. These receptors all stem from a woman aged 25 to 39 in good health.

The sample holds a few counts of this clonotype. The chain carries TRBV20-1 and TRBJ2-1; no definite D call. Germline V gene sequence: CDR1 DFQATT, CDR2 SNEGSKA (reference sequence). The CDR3 has 11 residues. CDR3 sequence reads: CSPDSYNEQFF. The CDR3 DNA sequence: TGCAGCCCTGACTCCTACAATGAGCAGTTCTTC.

This clonotype was recorded a few times. The chain joins TRBV7-9 to TRBJ2-1; D remains unclear. The ends were cut back, 5 bases at V and 7 bases at J, with 18 bases in the middle. The germline CDR1 and CDR2 sequences are SEHNR and FQNEAQ (reference sequence). CDR3 size: 15 residues. The CDR3 DNA reads TGTGCCAGCAGCCCGCGCCAGACCCTGGGGAATGAGCAGTTCTTC. It translates to CASSPRQTLGNEQFF. Full variable domain (outside the CDR3, taken from reference TRBV7-9 and TRBJ2-1): DTGVSQNPRHKITKRGQNVTFRCDPISEHNRLYWYRQTLGQGPEFLTYFQNEAQLEKSRLLSDRFSAERPKGSFSTLEIQRTEQGDSAMYLCASSPRQTLGNEQFFGPGTRLTVL.

In this sample, this clonotype turned up many times. The V gene is TRBV6-6, the J gene TRBJ2-7; TRBD1 aligns across 8 bases. Germline CDR1 and CDR2: MNHNY and SVGAGI (reference sequence). The ends lost 2 bases at V and 4 bases at J; junction bases unmatched: 7. The CDR3 has 15 amino acids. In DNA, the CDR3 is TGTGCCAGCAGTTACGCCTCAGGGGGCGGGTACGAGCAGTACTTC. Encoded protein: CASSYASGGGYEQYF.

This clonotype was counted only a few times. The chain has TRBV5-4 and TRBJ2-5; TRBD2 aligns across 10 bases. The CDR3 covers 18 residues. Germline CDR1 is SGHNT and CDR2 is YYREEE (reference sequence). V lost 0 bases to trimming and J lost 2 bases; unmatched junction nucleotides: 10. The CDR3 sequence is CASSLGPGLARAQETQYF. DNA for the CDR3: TGTGCCAGCAGCTTGGGTCCGGGACTAGCGCGGGCTCAAGAGACCCAGTACTTC.

This clonotype was seen only once. This may stem from a read error, because a much larger clone lies one nucleotide away. This chain connects TRBV20-1 to TRBJ1-2, with D tentatively TRBD1 (6 bases). The V gene's germline CDR1 is DFQATT and CDR2 SNEGSKA (reference sequence). CDR3 length: 11 residues. CDR3 bases: TGCAGGGCGTATACAGGGAATGGCTACACCTTC. Residues: CRAYTGNGYTF.

The chain uses TRBV10-3 and TRBJ1-3; TRBD1 might be the D (6 bases). The CDR3 extends over 14 amino acids. Per the germline V gene, CDR1 is ENHRY and CDR2 is SYGVKD. V lost 4 bases and J 2 bases, leaving 9 bases between the germline ends. The CDR3, as DNA: TGTGCCATCAGTGTGGGGGGCCCTGGAAACACCATATATTTT. It is translated as CAISVGGPGNTIYF.

Remarks on this clonotype: The germline gene is not matched at one end of the junction; a read error may be the cause. The chain recombines TRBV10-3 with TRBJ2-7; TRBD1 is a possible D gene (6 bases). Germline assignment: CDR1 ENHRY and CDR2 SYGVKD. The length of the CDR3 is 13 residues. The chain's CDR3 is CAISESGGYEQHF. CDR3 nucleotides: TGTGCCATCAGTGAGTCAGGGGGATACGAGCAGCACTTC.

Only a few counts were recorded for this clonotype. The chain employs TRBV20-1 and TRBJ2-1; D is unclear. Germline V CDR1 and CDR2: DFQATT, SNEGSKA (reference sequence). Trimming shortened V by 0 bases and J by 8 bases, and 14 bases separated the two germline ends. The CDR3 runs to 14 residues. This chain's CDR3 is CSARDPRAGDEQFF. DNA of the CDR3: TGCAGTGCTAGAGATCCTCGAGCCGGTGATGAGCAGTTCTTC.

This clonotype was detected only a few times. The genes are TRBV30 and TRBJ2-2; D not certain. CDR1 is GTSNPN, CDR2 SVGIG, per germline (reference sequence). Trimming pared 2 bases from V and 8 bases from J, leaving 9 bases between. The CDR3 runs to 12 residues. DNA of the CDR3: TGTGCCTGGAGTCCCGTCCTTGGGGAGCTGTTTTTT. Translated: CAWSPVLGELFF.

The chain couples TRBV7-6 to TRBJ1-5; D not certain. Trimming removed 1 base at V and 8 bases at J, with 9 bases between. The CDR3 length is 13 residues. Germline CDR1 is SGHVS and CDR2 is FNYEAQ. The CDR3: CASSLDLLEPQHF. The CDR3 DNA is TGTGCCAGCAGCTTAGACCTCCTCGAGCCCCAGCATTTT.

A few counts support this clonotype. This sequence joins TRBV5-1 and TRBJ1-2; possibly TRBD1 for D (6 bases). The ends were cut back, 4 bases at V and 8 bases at J, with 15 bases in the middle. The CDR3 extends over 13 amino acids. Per germline, CDR1 SGHRS and CDR2 YFSETQ. The CDR3, as DNA: TGCGCCAGCAGCCCCGAGGGGGGTTCCGGCTACACCTTC. Its translation is CASSPEGGSGYTF.

This clonotype was seen a handful of times. This chain joins TRBV16 and TRBJ1-2; perhaps TRBD1 as D (6 bases). CDR1 KGHSY and CDR2 FQNENV come from the germline V gene. Trimming shortened V by 4 bases and J by 6 bases, and 15 bases separated the two germline ends. The CDR3 extends over 14 amino acids. CDR3: CASSPRGGSNGYTF. The DNA for the CDR3 is TGTGCCAGCAGCCCCCGGGGGGGCTCCAATGGCTACACCTTC.

The genes are TRBV12-3 or TRBV12-4 and TRBJ2-2, with TRBD1 as a possible D gene (5 bases). The CDR3 consists of 15 residues. The ends were cut back, 2 bases at V and 0 bases at J, with 7 bases in the middle. The CDR3 DNA sequence: TGTGCCAGCAGTTTATTCAGGGCGAACACCGGGGAGCTGTTTTTT. It translates to CASSLFRANTGELFF.